This TCR beta chain was observed in a study of metastatic and nonmetastatic thyroid tumors. The wider study: The study looked at repertoires side by side in blood and in tumor or nodule tissue from malignant and benign thyroid patients. Study findings and constraints: In both blood and tumor samples, TCR beta diversity was reported significantly higher for malignant than benign nodules.

Authors' processing steps: CDR3 was compared across clinicopathological groups, and the resulting differences were used to build a distant-metastasis classifier for papillary thyroid cancer. TCRdb re-analyzed the PCR reads using MiXCR. None of the V and J calls come from the authors' own analysis; TCRdb made them. Of tens of thousands of clones listed, more than 20% were seen once; the top ten hold 9.2%. This clone was picked up many times. Its antigen is unidentified. Every patient was untreated before thyroid surgery. The CDR3 extends over 14 amino acids. Germline V gene lookup returns CDR1 MDHEN and CDR2 SYDVKM. V lost 5 bases and J lost 0, with 8 bases in between.

V is TRBV28 and J is TRBJ1-3, with D possibly matching TRBD1 (6 bases). This TCR derives from a female donor with papillary thyroid cancer or a benign thyroid nodule (not recorded which). Some clones in this sample may be carry-over from other donors' samples. Specimen: blood. DNA for the CDR3: TGTGCCAGCAGTAGCAGGGGCTCTGGAAACACCATATATTTT. Translating it yields CASSSRGSGNTIYF.